Only one count was recorded for the clone carrying this T cell receptor (beta chain). These data come from a study of blood T cell repertoires in COVID-19. Overall study: Spain, Italy and the United States supplied samples that represented acute and convalescent COVID-19. PBMCs, B-cell-depleted T cells, or T cells provided the cDNA or gDNA that made up the material.

Source study methods: From reference gene primer amplification, estimates of nucleated cell counts were derived. Assay: immunoSEQ multiplex PCR; the TCRdb copy retains only in-frame clones and omits some. Clone size and V and J calls were adopted from that table, with D and trimming inferred from the DNA. This table has about 48,000 clones, around 85% appearing once. Germline CDR1 and CDR2: GTSNPN and SVGIG (reference sequence). With 4 bases removed from V and 6 bases from J, the gap between germline ends came to 13 bases. CDR3 size: 13 residues. The rearrangement links TRBV30 to TRBJ2-1, with D unresolved. Sequencing was carried out using peripheral blood. The sequence was collected from a woman aged 60-70 years with acute or convalescent COVID-19. The CDR3 DNA reads TGTGCCTGGAAGGTGCTAGACGGCAATGAGCAGTTCTTC. This sequence encodes CAWKVLDGNEQFF.